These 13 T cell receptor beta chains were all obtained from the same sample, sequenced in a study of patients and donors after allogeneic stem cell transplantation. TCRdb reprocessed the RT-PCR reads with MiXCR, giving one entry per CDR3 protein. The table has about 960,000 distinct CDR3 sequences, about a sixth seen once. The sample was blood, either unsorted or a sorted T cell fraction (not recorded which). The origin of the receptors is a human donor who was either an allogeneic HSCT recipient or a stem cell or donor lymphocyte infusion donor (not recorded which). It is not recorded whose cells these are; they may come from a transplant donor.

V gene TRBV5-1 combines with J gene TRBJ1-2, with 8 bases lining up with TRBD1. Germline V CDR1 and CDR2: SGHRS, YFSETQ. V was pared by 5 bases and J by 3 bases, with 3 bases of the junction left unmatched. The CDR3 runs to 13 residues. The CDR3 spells CASRQGEYYGYTF. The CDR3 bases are TGCGCCAGCAGACAGGGGGAATACTATGGCTACACCTTC.

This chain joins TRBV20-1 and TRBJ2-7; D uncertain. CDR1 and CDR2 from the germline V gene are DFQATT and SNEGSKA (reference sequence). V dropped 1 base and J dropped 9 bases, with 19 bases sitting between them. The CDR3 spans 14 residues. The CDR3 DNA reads TGCAGTGCTAGAGTCCAGGACGGGTACCTCCGGCAGTACTTC. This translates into CSARVQDGYLRQYF.

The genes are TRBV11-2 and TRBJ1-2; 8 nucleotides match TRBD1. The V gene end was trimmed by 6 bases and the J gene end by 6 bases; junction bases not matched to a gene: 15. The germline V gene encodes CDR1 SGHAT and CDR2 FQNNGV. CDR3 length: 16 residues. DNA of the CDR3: TGTGCCAGCAGGGTGGCCGGCAGGGGGCAAAGGGATGGCTACACCTTC. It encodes CASRVAGRGQRDGYTF. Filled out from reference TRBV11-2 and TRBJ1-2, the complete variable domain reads EAGVAQSPRYKIIEKRQSVAFWCNPISGHATLYWYQQILGQGPKLLIQFQNNGVVDDSQLPKDRFSAERLKGVDSTLKIQPAKLEDSAVYLCASRVAGRGQRDGYTFGSGTRLTVV.

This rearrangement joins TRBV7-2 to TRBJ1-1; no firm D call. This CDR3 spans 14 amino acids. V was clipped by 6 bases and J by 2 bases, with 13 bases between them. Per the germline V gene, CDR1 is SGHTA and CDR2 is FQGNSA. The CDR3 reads CASRVTAPNTEAFF. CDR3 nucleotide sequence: TGTGCCAGCAGGGTTACAGCGCCTAACACTGAAGCTTTCTTT.

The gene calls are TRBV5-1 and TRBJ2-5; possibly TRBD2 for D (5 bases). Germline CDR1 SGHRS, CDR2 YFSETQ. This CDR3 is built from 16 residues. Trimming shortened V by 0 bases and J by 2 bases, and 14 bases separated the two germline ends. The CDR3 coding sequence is TGCGCCAGCAGCTTGGGGACTGCCCTACTTCAAGAGACCCAGTACTTC. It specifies CASSLGTALLQETQYF.

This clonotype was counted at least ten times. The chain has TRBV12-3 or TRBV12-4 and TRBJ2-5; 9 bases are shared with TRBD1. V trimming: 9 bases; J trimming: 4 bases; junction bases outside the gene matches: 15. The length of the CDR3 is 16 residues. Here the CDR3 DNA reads TGTGCCAGTTGTACAGGGGGCGTATTAGGTGGAGAGACCCAGTACTTC. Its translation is CASCTGGVLGGETQYF.

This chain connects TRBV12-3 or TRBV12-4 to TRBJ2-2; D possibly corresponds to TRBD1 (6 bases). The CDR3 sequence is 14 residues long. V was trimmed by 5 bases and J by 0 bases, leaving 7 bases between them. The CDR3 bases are TGTGCCAGCAGTGGGACAACGAACACCGGGGAGCTGTTTTTT. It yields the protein CASSGTTNTGELFF.

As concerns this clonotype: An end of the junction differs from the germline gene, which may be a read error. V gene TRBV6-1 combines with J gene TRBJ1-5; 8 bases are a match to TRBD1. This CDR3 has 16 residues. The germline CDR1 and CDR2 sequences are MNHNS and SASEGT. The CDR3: CASSPGQGIGNRPQHF. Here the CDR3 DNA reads TGTGCCAGCAGTCCCGGACAGGGTATCGGTAATCGGCCCCAGCATTTT.

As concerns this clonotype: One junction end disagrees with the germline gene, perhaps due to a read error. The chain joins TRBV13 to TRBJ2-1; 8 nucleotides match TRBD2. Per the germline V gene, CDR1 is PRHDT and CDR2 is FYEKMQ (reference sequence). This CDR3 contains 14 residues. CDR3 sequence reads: CASRKAGGPPRQSF. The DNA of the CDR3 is TGTGCCAGCAGGAAGGCGGGGGGCCCCCCCCGACAGTCCTTC.

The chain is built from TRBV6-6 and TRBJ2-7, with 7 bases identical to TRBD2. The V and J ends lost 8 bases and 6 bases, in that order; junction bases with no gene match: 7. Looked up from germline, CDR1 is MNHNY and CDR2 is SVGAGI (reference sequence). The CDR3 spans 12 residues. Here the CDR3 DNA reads TGTGCCAGCCGGGGAGGGGAGGTCGAGCAGTACTTC. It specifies CASRGGEVEQYF.

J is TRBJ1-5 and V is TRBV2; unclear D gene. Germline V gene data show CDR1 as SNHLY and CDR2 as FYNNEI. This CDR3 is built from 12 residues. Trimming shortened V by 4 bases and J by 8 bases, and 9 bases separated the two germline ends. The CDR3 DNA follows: TGTGCCAGCAGTGTGGGAGGAAAGCCCCAGCATTTT. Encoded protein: CASSVGGKPQHF.

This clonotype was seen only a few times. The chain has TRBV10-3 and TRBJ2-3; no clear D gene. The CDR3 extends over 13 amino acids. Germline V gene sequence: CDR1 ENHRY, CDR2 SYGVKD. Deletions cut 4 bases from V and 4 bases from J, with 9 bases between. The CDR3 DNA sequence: TGTGCCATCAGTGTAGAAAAGGCAGATACGCAGTATTTT. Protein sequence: CAISVEKADTQYF.

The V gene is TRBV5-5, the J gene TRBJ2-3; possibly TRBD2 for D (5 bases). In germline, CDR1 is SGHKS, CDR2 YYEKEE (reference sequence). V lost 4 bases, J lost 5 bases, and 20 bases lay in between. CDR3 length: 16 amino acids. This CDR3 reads CASSAVDGRGKDTQYF. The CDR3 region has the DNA TGTGCCAGCAGCGCCGTTGACGGCCGAGGGAAAGATACGCAGTATTTT. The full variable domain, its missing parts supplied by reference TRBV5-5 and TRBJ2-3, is DAGVTQSPTHLIKTRGQQVTLRCSPISGHKSVSWYQQVLGQGPQFIFQYYEKEERGRGNFPDRFSARQFPNYSSELNVNALLLGDSALYLCASSAVDGRGKDTQYFGPGTRLTVL.